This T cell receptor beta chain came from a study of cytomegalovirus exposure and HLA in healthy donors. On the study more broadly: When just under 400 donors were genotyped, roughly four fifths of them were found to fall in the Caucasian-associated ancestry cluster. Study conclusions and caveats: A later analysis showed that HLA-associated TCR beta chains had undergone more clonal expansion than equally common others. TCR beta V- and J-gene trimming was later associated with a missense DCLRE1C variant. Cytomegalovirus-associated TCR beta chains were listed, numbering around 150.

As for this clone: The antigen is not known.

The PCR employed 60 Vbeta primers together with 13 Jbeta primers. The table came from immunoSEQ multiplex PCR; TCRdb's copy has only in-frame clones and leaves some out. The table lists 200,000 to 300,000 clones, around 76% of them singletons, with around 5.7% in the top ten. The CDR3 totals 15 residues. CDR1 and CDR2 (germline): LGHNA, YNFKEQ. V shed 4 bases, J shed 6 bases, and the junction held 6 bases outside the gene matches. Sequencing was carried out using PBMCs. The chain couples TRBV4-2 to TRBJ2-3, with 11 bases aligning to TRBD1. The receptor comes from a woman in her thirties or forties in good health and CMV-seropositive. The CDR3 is CASSPGQGARDTQYF. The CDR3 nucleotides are TGTGCCAGCAGCCCAGGACAGGGGGCAAGGGATACGCAGTATTTT.